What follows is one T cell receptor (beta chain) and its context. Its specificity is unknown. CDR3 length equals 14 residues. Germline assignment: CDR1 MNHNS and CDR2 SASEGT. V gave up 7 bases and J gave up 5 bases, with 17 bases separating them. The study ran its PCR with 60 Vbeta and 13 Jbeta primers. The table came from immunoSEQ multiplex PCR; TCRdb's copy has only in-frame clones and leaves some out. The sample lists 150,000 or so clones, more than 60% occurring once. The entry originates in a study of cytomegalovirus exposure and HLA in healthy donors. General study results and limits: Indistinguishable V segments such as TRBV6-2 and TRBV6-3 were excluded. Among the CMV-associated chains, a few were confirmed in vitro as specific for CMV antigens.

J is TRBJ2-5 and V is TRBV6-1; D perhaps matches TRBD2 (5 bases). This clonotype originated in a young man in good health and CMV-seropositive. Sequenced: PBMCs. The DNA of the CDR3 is TGTGCCAGCAAGACCGGGGTAGAGATGGAGACCCAGTACTTC. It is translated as CASKTGVEMETQYF.